Each of the 8 T cell receptor beta chains below was sequenced from the same sample in a study of shared clonotypes between healthy human individuals. Clones were sequenced by immunoSEQ multiplex PCR, and TCRdb holds only the in-frame ones, with some missing. This table has more than 1.2 million clones, around 98.5% appearing once. The material sequenced was naive CD4+ T cells sorted from blood. Subset noted: CD45RA+ positively selected. The source of these receptors is a man between 25 and 39 years old in good health.

The chain is built from TRBV28 and TRBJ1-2; no definite D call. In germline, CDR1 is MDHEN, CDR2 SYDVKM. The V gene lost 3 bases and the J gene lost 8 bases, with 10 bases spanning the gap. The CDR3 length is 12 residues. The CDR3 DNA reads as TGTGCCAGCAGTTTCCAGCCGGGGGGCTACACCTTC. It yields the protein CASSFQPGGYTF.

The chain employs TRBV9 and TRBJ2-3; weak D call: TRBD2 (7 bases). Germline loops: CDR1 SGDLS, CDR2 YYNGEE. The V gene lost 3 bases and the J gene lost 0 bases, with 17 bases spanning the gap. This CDR3 is built from 17 residues. The CDR3 bases are TGTGCCAGCAGCGCCGAACATGGGGGGGCTAGCACAGATACGCAGTATTTT. Translated, it gives CASSAEHGGASTDTQYF.

This chain connects TRBV2 to TRBJ2-5; possibly TRBD2 for D (6 bases). The CDR3 extends over 14 amino acids. The germline CDR1 and CDR2 sequences are SNHLY and FYNNEI. Trimming cost V 4 bases and J 5 bases, with 14 bases left between them. CDR3 region: CASSGGNAIETQYF. DNA of the CDR3: TGTGCCAGCAGTGGCGGGAACGCCATCGAGACCCAGTACTTC. The variable domain in full, with the rest retrieved from reference TRBV2 and TRBJ2-5, is EPEVTQTPSHQVTQMGQEVILRCVPISNHLYFYWYRQILGQKVEFLVSFYNNEISEKSEIFDDQFSVERPDGSNFTLKIRSTKLEDSAMYFCASSGGNAIETQYFGPGTRLLVL.

The V and J genes are TRBV28 and TRBJ2-7; possible D gene TRBD1, 5 bases. The length of the CDR3 is 14 residues. Per germline, CDR1 MDHEN and CDR2 SYDVKM. The ends were cut back, 5 bases at V and 5 bases at J, with 16 bases in the middle. The CDR3 DNA follows: TGTGCCAGCAGTGTCCGACAGATCGCTGACGAGCAGTACTTC. Amino acids: CASSVRQIADEQYF. Drawing the rest from reference TRBV28 and TRBJ2-7, the complete variable domain is DVKVTQSSRYLVKRTGEKVFLECVQDMDHENMFWYRQDPGLGLRLIYFSYDVKMKEKGDIPEGYSVSREKKERFSLILESASTNQTSMYLCASSVRQIADEQYFGPGTRLTVT.

The rearrangement joins TRBV7-3 to TRBJ2-7, with D possibly being TRBD1 or TRBD2 (7 bases each). Per the germline V gene, CDR1 is SGHTA and CDR2 is FQGTGA. Deletions cut 5 bases from V and 6 bases from J, with 14 bases between. The CDR3 loop spans 13 amino acids. The CDR3 nucleotides are TGTGCCAGCAGCCGCGACAGGGAGGGCGAGCAGTACTTC. Protein sequence: CASSRDREGEQYF.

This CDR3 reads CASSVPSGMITGELFF. The CDR3 nucleotides are TGTGCCAGCAGCGTTCCTAGCGGGATGATCACCGGGGAGCTGTTTTTT. J is TRBJ2-2 and V is TRBV9; 9 bases line up with TRBD2. This CDR3 is built from 16 residues. J was trimmed by 4 bases and V by 2 bases; bases with no gene match: 6. Germline V gives CDR1 SGDLS, CDR2 YYNGEE.

This chain links TRBV10-3 with TRBJ1-5, with D unclear. The ends were cut back, 3 bases at V and 1 base at J, with 13 bases in the middle. This CDR3 is 16 amino acids long. The germline V gene has CDR1 ENHRY and CDR2 SYGVKD. The CDR3 is CAISDPPGRSNQPQHF. The CDR3 nucleotides read TGTGCCATCAGTGACCCCCCCGGACGGAGCAATCAGCCCCAGCATTTT.

This rearrangement joins TRBV7-9 to TRBJ2-3, with a weak D call TRBD2 (7 bases). The CDR3 runs to 17 residues. Germline lookup yields CDR1 SEHNR and CDR2 FQNEAQ (reference sequence). The germline V and J ends were trimmed by 2 bases and 4 bases, with 19 bases remaining between them. The CDR3: CASSLLLSGTFADTQYF. CDR3 DNA: TGTGCCAGCAGCTTATTATTAAGCGGGACATTCGCAGATACGCAGTATTTT. The entire variable domain, with the rest obtained from reference TRBV7-9 and TRBJ2-3, is as follows: DTGVSQNPRHKITKRGQNVTFRCDPISEHNRLYWYRQTLGQGPEFLTYFQNEAQLEKSRLLSDRFSAERPKGSFSTLEIQRTEQGDSAMYLCASSLLLSGTFADTQYFGPGTRLTVL.